The clone carrying this T cell receptor beta chain was seen just once. The target antigen is unknown. CD4+CD25+CD127- Tregs, CD4+CD25- non-Tregs, CD4 and CD8 cells were sorted. Germline assignment: CDR1 LNHDA and CDR2 SQIVND (reference sequence). The V segment lost 3 bases and the J segment 2 bases; nucleotides outside the gene matches: 3. The CDR3 runs 17 residues. The protocol was immunoSEQ multiplex PCR, while the TCRdb copy is restricted to in-frame clones and leaves out a portion. The table records approximately 98,000 clones, 90% of them present only once. The data were taken from a study of Tregs in tolerant kidney transplant recipients. Study-wide findings and caveats: For some patients, primers changed over time, blocking nucleotide-level comparison. Tolerant patients' donor-specific Tregs expanded beyond overall Tregs, suggesting antigen-driven growth.

This sequence joins TRBV19 and TRBJ2-1; TRBD2 aligns across 14 bases. The sequencing used CD4+ T cells from blood, collected before the transplant. The receptor comes from a human donor who received a combined kidney and bone marrow transplant. The CDR3 spells CASSIRLAGGTYNEQFF. CDR3 bases: TGTGCCAGTAGTATTAGACTAGCGGGGGGGACCTACAATGAGCAGTTCTTC.